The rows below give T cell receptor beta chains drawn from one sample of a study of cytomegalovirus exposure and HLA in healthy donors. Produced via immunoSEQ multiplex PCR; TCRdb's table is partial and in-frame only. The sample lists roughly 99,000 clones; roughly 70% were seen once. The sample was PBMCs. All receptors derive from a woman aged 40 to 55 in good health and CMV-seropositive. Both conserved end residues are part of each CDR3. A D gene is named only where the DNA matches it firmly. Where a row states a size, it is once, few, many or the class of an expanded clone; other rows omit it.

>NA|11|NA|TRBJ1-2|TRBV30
TGTGCCTGGAGTATATTCTATGGCTACACCTTC
CAWSIFYGYTF
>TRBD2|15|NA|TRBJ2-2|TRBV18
TGTGCCAGCTCCCCCTCGGGGGGGCGTACCGGGGAGCTGTTTTTT
CASSPSGGRTGELFF
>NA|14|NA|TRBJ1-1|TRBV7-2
TGTGCCAGCAGCCGACCGGAAGGGGTCACTGAAGCTTTCTTT
CASSRPEGVTEAFF
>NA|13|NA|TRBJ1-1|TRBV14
TGTGCCAGCAGCCCCCACACGAACACTGAAGCTTTCTTT
CASSPHTNTEAFF
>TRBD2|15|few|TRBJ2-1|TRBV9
TGTGCCAGCAGCGGTACAGGGACTAGCAGGAATGAGCAGTTCTTC
CASSGTGTSRNEQFF
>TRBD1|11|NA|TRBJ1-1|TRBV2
TGTGCCAGCAGGACAGGGAATGAAGCTTTCTTT
CASRTGNEAFF
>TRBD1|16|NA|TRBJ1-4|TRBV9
TGTGCCAGCAGCGCAGGGCGCGGGACAGGGCCCGAAAAACTGTTTTTT
CASSAGRGTGPEKLFF
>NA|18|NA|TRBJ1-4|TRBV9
TGTGCCAGCAGCGTAGGTTGGCGGGGCGTTGCAACTAATGAAAAACTGTTTTTT
CASSVGWRGVATNEKLFF
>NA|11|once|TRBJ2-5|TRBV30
TGTGCCTGGGGGGCCGGGGAGACCCAGTACTTC
CAWGAGETQYF
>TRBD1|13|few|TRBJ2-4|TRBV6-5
TGTGCCAGCAGTCGGGACAGAAAAAACATTCAGTACTTC
CASSRDRKNIQYF
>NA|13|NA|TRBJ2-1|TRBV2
TGTGCCAGCAGTCTCGGGACAATCAATGAGCAGTTCTTC
CASSLGTINEQFF
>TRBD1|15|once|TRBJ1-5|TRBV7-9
TGTGCCAGCAGCCCTGCCGGGACAGGGGATCAGCCCCAGCATTTT
CASSPAGTGDQPQHF
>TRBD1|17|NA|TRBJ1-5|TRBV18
TGTGCCAGCTCACCACCAGGGGACAGGGGAAGCAATCAGCCCCAGCATTTT
CASSPPGDRGSNQPQHF
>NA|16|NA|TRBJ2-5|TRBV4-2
TGTGCCAGCAGCCAAGAAATCGGCAGGGCCCAAGAGACCCAGTACTTC
CASSQEIGRAQETQYF
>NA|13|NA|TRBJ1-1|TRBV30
TGTGCCTGGAGTAGAGCTTGGAGCACTGAAGCTTTCTTT
CAWSRAWSTEAFF
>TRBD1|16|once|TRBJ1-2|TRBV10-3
TGTGCCATCAGTGACAGAGCAGGGGGCATGGGGTATGGCTACACCTTC
CAISDRAGGMGYGYTF
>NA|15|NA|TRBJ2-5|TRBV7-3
TGTGCCAGCAGCCCACAGGGCGCCGGCGGGGAGACCCAGTACTTC
CASSPQGAGGETQYF
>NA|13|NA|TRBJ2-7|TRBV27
TGTGCCAGCAGTTTCGGGAGTGGAAACGAGCAGTACTTC
CASSFGSGNEQYF
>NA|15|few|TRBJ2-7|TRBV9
TGTGCCAGCAGCGTAGCCGGGGGTAACTGGGACGAGCAGTACTTC
CASSVAGGNWDEQYF
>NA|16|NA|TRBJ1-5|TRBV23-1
TGCGCCAGCCTGAGGAGGGGTGATGATAGCAATCAGCCCCAGCATTTT
CASLRRGDDSNQPQHF
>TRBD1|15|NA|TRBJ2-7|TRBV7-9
TGTGCCAGCACCACGCCGGGGACAGGGGGTTACGAGCAGTACTTC
CASTTPGTGGYEQYF
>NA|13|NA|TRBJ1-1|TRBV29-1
TGCAGCGTTGATCTCGGGATGAACACTGAAGCTTTCTTT
CSVDLGMNTEAFF
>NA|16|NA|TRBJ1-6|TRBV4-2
TGTGCCAGCAGCCAAGACACAGCAAGTTATAATTCACCCCTCCACTTT
CASSQDTASYNSPLHF
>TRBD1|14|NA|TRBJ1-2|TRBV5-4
TGTGCCAGCAGCTTCAAGACAGGGAACTATGGCTACACCTTC
CASSFKTGNYGYTF
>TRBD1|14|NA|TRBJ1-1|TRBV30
TGTGCCTGGAAACAGGGGGGAATGAACACTGAAGCTTTCTTT
CAWKQGGMNTEAFF
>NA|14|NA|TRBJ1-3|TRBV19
TGTGCCAGTAGTTTTACAGGGTCAGGAAACACCATATATTTT
CASSFTGSGNTIYF
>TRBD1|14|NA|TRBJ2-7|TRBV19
TGTGCCAGTAGTATCGGACAGGGGGCATATGAGCAGTACTTC
CASSIGQGAYEQYF
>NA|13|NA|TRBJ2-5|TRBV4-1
TGCGCCAGCAGCCAAACTGGGGCAGAGACCCAGTACTTC
CASSQTGAETQYF
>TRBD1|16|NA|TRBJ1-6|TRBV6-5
TGTGCCAGCAGTTACTCAGGGGGCCCCTATAATTCACCCCTCCACTTT
CASSYSGGPYNSPLHF
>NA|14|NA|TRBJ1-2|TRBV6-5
TGTGCCAGCAGTTACTCCGACAGGAACTATGGCTACACCTTC
CASSYSDRNYGYTF
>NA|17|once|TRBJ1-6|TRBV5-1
TGCGCCAGCAGCTTGGAGCTCCCGAGCTCCTATAATTCACCCCTCCACTTT
CASSLELPSSYNSPLHF
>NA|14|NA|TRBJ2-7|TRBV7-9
TGTGCCAGCAGCAGCAGGGGGGCCCCCTACGAGCAGTACTTC
CASSSRGAPYEQYF
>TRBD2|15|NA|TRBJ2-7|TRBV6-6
TGTGCCAGCAGCGACTCGGGGGGGAGAGTAGGCGAGCAGTACTTC
CASSDSGGRVGEQYF